This paragraph reports one T cell receptor beta chain. Germline V gene lookup returns CDR1 SGHDT and CDR2 YYEEEE. CDR3 length: 15 residues. With 2 bases clipped from V and 3 bases from J, the junction kept 3 bases outside the gene matches. Study processing details: Counts of nucleated cells, estimated from reference gene primer amplification, were obtained. Only in-frame clones appear in the TCRdb table, and some are missing; sequencing was by immunoSEQ multiplex PCR. The D gene and trimming were derived from the DNA, and the V and J assignments and clone size from that table. The sample includes roughly 190,000 clones, about 88% of them seen just once. The data stem from a study of blood T cell repertoires in COVID-19.

This clonotype was obtained from a woman in her twenties or thirties who had recovered from COVID-19. Sample: PBMCs or T cells enriched from blood (not recorded which). The chain uses TRBV5-6 and TRBJ2-2, with 8 positions matching TRBD2. The CDR3 region is CASSLGGGYTGELFF. CDR3 in DNA: TGTGCCAGCAGCTTAGGCGGGGGGTACACCGGGGAGCTGTTTTTT.